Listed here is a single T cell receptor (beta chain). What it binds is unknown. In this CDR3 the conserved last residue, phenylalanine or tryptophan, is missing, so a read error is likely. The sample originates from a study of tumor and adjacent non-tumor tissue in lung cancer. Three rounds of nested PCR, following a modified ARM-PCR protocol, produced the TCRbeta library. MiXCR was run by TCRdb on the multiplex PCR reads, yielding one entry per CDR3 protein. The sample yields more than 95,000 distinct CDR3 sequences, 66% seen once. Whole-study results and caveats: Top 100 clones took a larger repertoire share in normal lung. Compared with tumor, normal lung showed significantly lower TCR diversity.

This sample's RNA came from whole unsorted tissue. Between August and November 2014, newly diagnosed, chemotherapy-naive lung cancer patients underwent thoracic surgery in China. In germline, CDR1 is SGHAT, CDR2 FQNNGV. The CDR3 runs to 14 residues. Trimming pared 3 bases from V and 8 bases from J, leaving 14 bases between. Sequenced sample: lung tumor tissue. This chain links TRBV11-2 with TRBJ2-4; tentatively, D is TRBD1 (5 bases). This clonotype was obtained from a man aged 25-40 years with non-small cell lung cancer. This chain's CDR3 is CASSFTYRSHIQYL. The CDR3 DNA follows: TGTGCCAGCAGCTTCACGTACAGGAGTCACATTCAGTACCTC.